This TCR beta chain was profiled in a study of blood T cells in healthy people across ages. Study-level points and caveats: The study regarded diversity estimates from one million T cells as underestimates. The fall in TCR beta diversity per million T cells was roughly linear with age.

A second PCR of roughly 7 to 11 cycles used a sample-barcoded 5' primer and a J-beta primer mix. TCRdb reprocessed the 5' RACE reads with MiXCR, giving one entry per CDR3 protein. The sample consists of nearly 800,000 distinct CDR3 sequences, more than 50% of them appearing once. Points on this clonotype: The antigen is undetermined.

Germline V gene sequence: CDR1 SGHAT, CDR2 FQNNGV. Trimming shortened V by 2 bases and J by 8 bases, and 19 bases separated the two germline ends. The CDR3 totals 16 residues. The authors drew approximately 9 milliliters of peripheral blood from each donor. This chain links TRBV11-2 with TRBJ2-1, with a weak D call TRBD2 (6 bases). This TCR was sampled from a middle-aged man in good health. The sequencing sample was made of blood. This chain's CDR3 is CASSLIGKGGSDEQFF. The CDR3 region has the DNA TGTGCCAGCAGCTTAATTGGTAAAGGAGGGAGCGATGAGCAGTTCTTC.